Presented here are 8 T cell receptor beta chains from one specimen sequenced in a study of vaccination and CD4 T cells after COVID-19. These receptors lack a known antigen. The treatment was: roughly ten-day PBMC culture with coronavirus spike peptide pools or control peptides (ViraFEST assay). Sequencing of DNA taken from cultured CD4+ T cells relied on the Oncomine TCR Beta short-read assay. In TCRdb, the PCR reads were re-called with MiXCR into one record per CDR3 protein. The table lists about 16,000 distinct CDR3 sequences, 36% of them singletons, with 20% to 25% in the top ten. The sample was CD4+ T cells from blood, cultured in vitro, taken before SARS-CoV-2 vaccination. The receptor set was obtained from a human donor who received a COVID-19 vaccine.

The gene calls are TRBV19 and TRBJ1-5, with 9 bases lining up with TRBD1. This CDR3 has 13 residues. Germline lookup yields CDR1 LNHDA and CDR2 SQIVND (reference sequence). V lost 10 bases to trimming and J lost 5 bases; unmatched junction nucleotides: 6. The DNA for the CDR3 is TGTGCCACCAAGGGGACAGGGTATCAGCCCCAGCATTTT. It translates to CATKGTGYQPQHF.

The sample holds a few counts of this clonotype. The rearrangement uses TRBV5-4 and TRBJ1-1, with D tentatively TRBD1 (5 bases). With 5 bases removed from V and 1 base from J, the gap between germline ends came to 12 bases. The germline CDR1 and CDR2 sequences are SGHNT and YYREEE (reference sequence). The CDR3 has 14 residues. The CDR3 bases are TGTGCCAGCAGACCGGGACCGGAGAACACTGAAGCTTTCTTT. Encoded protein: CASRPGPENTEAFF.

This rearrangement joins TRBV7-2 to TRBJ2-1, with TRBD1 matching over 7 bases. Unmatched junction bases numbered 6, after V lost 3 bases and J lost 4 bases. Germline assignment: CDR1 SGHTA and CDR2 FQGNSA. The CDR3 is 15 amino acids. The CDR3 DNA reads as TGTGCCAGCAGCTTTACCGGGACAGCATACAATGAGCAGTTCTTC. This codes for CASSFTGTAYNEQFF.

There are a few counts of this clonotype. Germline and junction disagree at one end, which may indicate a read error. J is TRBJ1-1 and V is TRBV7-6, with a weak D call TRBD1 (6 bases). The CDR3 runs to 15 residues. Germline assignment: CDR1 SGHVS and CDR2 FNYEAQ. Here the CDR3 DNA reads TGTGCCAGCAGCTTAGACCCAGGGGCGAACGCTGAAGCTTTCTTT. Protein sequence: CASSLDPGANAEAFF.

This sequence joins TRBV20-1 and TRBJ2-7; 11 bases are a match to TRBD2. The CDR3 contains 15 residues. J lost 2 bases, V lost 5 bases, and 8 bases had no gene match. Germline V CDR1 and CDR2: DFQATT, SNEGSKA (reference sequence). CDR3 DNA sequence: TGCAGTGCTCGACACCTGACTAGCGGGGCCTACGAGCAGTACTTC. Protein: CSARHLTSGAYEQYF.

The CDR3 nucleotides read TGTGCCAGCAGCTTGGCAGGGGGGACGGAGTCCCACAATGAGCAGTTCTTC. Translating it yields CASSLAGGTESHNEQFF. This chain uses TRBV5-6 with TRBJ2-1, with D tentatively TRBD1 (7 bases). Germline assignment: CDR1 SGHDT and CDR2 YYEEEE. V gave up 0 bases and J gave up 5 bases, with 18 bases separating them. CDR3 length equals 17 residues.

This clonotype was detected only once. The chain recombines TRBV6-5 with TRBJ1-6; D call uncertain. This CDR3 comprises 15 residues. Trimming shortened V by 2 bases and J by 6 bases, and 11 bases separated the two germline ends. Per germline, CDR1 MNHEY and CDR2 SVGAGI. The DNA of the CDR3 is TGTGCCAGCAGTTACGGCCAGGAGCGTAATTCACCCCTCCACTTT. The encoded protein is CASSYGQERNSPLHF.

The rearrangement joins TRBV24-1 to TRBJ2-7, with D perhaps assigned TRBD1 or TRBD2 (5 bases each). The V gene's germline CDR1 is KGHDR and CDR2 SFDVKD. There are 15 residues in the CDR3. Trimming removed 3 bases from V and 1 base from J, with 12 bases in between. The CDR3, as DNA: TGTGCCACCAGTGATGGGGGTTCCGGGTCCTACGAGCAGTACTTC. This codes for CATSDGGSGSYEQYF.